This entry concerns a single TCR beta chain. As yet, its antigen is unknown. The data derive from a study of T cell repertoires in cytomegalovirus infection. Study-wide context: Public TCR beta signatures were indicative of both CMV infection and a matching HLA type. Findings of the study overall: There were HLA-C-restricted CMV-specific TCR beta clonotypes dominating the ex vivo response. CMV carriers having the relevant HLA were flagged by cumulative public TCR beta family frequency.

TCRdb re-called the reads through MiXCR, storing one row per CDR3 protein. The sample has about 160,000 distinct CDR3 sequences; roughly a fifth are singletons. V was cut by 1 base and J by 7 bases, with 16 bases left in between. Germline V gene lookup returns CDR1 MNHNS and CDR2 SASEGT. The CDR3 sequence is 15 residues long. The chain employs TRBV6-1 and TRBJ1-2; tentative D call: TRBD1 (5 bases). This receptor was obtained from a human donor in good health (CMV status not recorded). Some clones in this sample may be carry-over from other donors' samples. The sequencing here drew on CD8+ T cells from cultured PBMCs, taken from culture after CMV antigen stimulation. The DNA of the CDR3 is TGTGCCAGCAGTGAAGAGGGCCGGGGGAGTCTTGGCTACACCTTC. As protein: CASSEEGRGSLGYTF.